This T cell receptor (beta chain) was sequenced during a study of Ad26.COV2.S vaccination and SARS-CoV-2 variants. Whole-study context: Ad26.COV2.S shots went into the muscle once or twice, 56 days apart.

This clone was recorded once. Its antigen is still unknown. Documented treatment: some 20 received Ad26.COV2.S at low or high dose, single or two shots; 5 received placebo; per-sample allocation not given. Specimen acquisition occurred on day 63 following the initial vaccine or placebo injection. An adult donor aged 18-55 years was enrolled in Boston. Germline V gene sequence: CDR1 KGHSH, CDR2 LQKENI. Germline trimming cut 4 bases from V and 4 bases from J; bases unmatched to any gene: 9. The CDR3 is 16 amino acids. Study-wide results and caveats: From the TCR breadth and depth analyses, total T cell responses may have been underestimated. Spike-specific TCR breadth was greater after Ad26.COV2.S than placebo.

The assay was immunoSEQ multiplex PCR, and TCRdb's table has in-frame clones only and misses some. Of about 350,000 clones listed, 65% to 90% are singletons. This TCR was sampled from a person between 18 and 60 years old who received the Ad26.COV2.S COVID-19 vaccine or a placebo. The J gene is TRBJ2-5, the V gene TRBV18; 10 bases line up with TRBD2. Material: peripheral blood, obtained in a trial of Ad26.COV2.S vaccine versus placebo. CDR3 sequence (DNA): TGTGCCAGCTCACAGGCTAGCGGGAGTGGCGCAGAGACCCAGTACTTC. This translates into CASSQASGSGAETQYF.